These 5 T cell receptor beta chains share one sample of origin, sequenced in a study of control samples from healthy donors and cancer patients. TCRdb keeps only in-frame clones here, not all; method: immunoSEQ multiplex PCR. The table records about 150,000 clones, over 85% of them present only once. Sequencing was carried out using blood. Source of these receptors: a woman aged 40-49 years in good health.

The chain uses TRBV25-1 and TRBJ1-2; possible D gene TRBD1, 5 bases. Trimming pared 0 bases from V and 3 bases from J, leaving 8 bases between. This CDR3 is 14 amino acids long. Per the germline V gene, CDR1 is MGHDK and CDR2 is SYGVNS. The CDR3 DNA sequence: TGTGCCAGCAGTGAATATATAGGGGACTATGGCTACACCTTC. Translated, it gives CASSEYIGDYGYTF.

This clone was detected once. This chain joins TRBV9 and TRBJ2-1; TRBD2 agrees at 7 bases. The CDR3 spans 15 residues. V lost 4 bases to trimming and J lost 3 bases; unmatched junction nucleotides: 7. Per the germline V gene, CDR1 is SGDLS and CDR2 is YYNGEE. CDR3 nucleotide sequence: TGTGCCAGCAGCTCACTGGGCGGGAGCTACAATGAGCAGTTCTTC. Translation: CASSSLGGSYNEQFF.

The V gene is TRBV5-1, the J gene TRBJ1-1; D gene uncertain. The V gene's germline CDR1 is SGHRS and CDR2 YFSETQ. The CDR3 totals 14 residues. Trimming removed 0 bases from V and 0 bases from J, with 6 bases in between. The CDR3: CASSLDTLNTEAFF. CDR3 bases: TGCGCCAGCAGCTTGGATACATTGAACACTGAAGCTTTCTTT. The whole variable domain, filled in from reference TRBV5-1 and TRBJ1-1, reads KAGVTQTPRYLIKTRGQQVTLSCSPISGHRSVSWYQQTPGQGLQFLFEYFSETQRNKGNFPGRFSGRQFSNSRSEMNVSTLELGDSALYLCASSLDTLNTEAFFGQGTRLTVV.

This sequence joins TRBV9 and TRBJ2-1, with 10 bases aligning to TRBD2. Unmatched junction bases numbered 3, after V lost 3 bases and J lost 0 bases. The germline V gene has CDR1 SGDLS and CDR2 YYNGEE. CDR3 size: 16 residues. The CDR3 loop is CASSALAGGSYNEQFF. The CDR3 nucleotides read TGTGCCAGCAGCGCCTTAGCGGGGGGCTCCTACAATGAGCAGTTCTTC. The full variable domain, completed using reference TRBV9 and TRBJ2-1, is DSGVTQTPKHLITATGQRVTLRCSPRSGDLSVYWYQQSLDQGLQFLIQYYNGEERAKGNILERFSAQQFPDLHSELNLSSLELGDSALYFCASSALAGGSYNEQFFGPGTRLTVL.

The genes are TRBV19 and TRBJ1-6, with D unresolved. The V end lost 6 bases, the J end lost 0 bases, and 3 bases lay between the germline ends. CDR1 is LNHDA and CDR2 is SQIVND in the germline V gene (reference sequence). The CDR3 length is 13 residues. Written as DNA, the CDR3 is TGTGCCAGTAGCCCCTCCTATAATTCACCCCTCCACTTT. Translation gives CASSPSYNSPLHF.